Presented here are 18 T cell receptor beta chains from one specimen sequenced in a study of vaccination effects on CD4 cells after COVID-19. These receptors are not linked to any known antigen. The protocol was immunoSEQ multiplex PCR, while the TCRdb copy is restricted to in-frame clones and leaves out a portion. Of fewer than 40,000 clones in the sample, around 69% are singletons; the top ten hold about 15%. Researchers isolated CD4+ T cells once less than twelve days of culture had elapsed. Subjects were given two BNT162b2 or mRNA-1273 vaccine doses. This specimen was CD4+ T cells from PBMCs cultured without peptide, taken after COVID-19 vaccination. These receptors originate from a human donor who received a COVID-19 vaccine.

V and J are TRBV10-3 and TRBJ2-3, with TRBD2 identical over 16 bases. The germline V gene has CDR1 ENHRY and CDR2 SYGVKD. The J segment lost 6 bases and the V segment lost 7 bases, leaving 10 bases of the junction unmatched. The CDR3 extends over 17 amino acids. The CDR3 here is CAITPGLAGGAVDTQYF. The CDR3 coding sequence is TGTGCCATCACCCCGGGACTAGCGGGAGGGGCCGTCGATACGCAGTATTTT.

The chain employs TRBV30 and TRBJ1-2; TRBD1 might be the D (5 bases). The germline V gene has CDR1 GTSNPN and CDR2 SVGIG (reference sequence). The CDR3 length is 12 residues. V was trimmed by 3 bases and J by 7 bases, leaving 12 bases between them. The CDR3 here is CAWRGERTGYTF. The CDR3 DNA reads as TGTGCCTGGAGAGGGGAGAGAACTGGCTACACCTTC.

The chain is built from TRBV18 and TRBJ2-7; 12 bases match TRBD2. CDR1 KGHSH and CDR2 LQKENI come from the germline V gene. The CDR3 has 18 residues. V gave up 5 bases and J gave up 2 bases; unmatched junction bases: 13. CDR3: CASSTRTSGIGPTYEQYF. CDR3 bases: TGTGCCAGCTCAACTCGGACTAGCGGGATTGGCCCTACCTACGAGCAGTACTTC.

The chain employs TRBV20-1 and TRBJ2-7; 9 bases match TRBD1. From germline, CDR1 is DFQATT and CDR2 SNEGSKA (reference sequence). This CDR3 is 15 amino acids long. The ends lost 3 bases at V and 3 bases at J; junction bases unmatched: 9. The CDR3 nucleotides are TGCAGTGCTAGTACCCCGACAGGGGGTGGCTACGAGCAGTACTTC. It codes for CSASTPTGGGYEQYF.

V usage is TRBV2 and J usage is TRBJ2-3; D uncertain. The V and J ends lost 5 bases and 6 bases respectively, with 6 bases between them. Germline V lookup: CDR1 SNHLY, CDR2 FYNNEI. This CDR3 has 11 amino acids. CDR3 in amino acids: CASSPRDTQYF. The CDR3 nucleotides are TGTGCCAGCAGTCCTAGGGATACGCAGTATTTT.

CDR3 DNA sequence: TGTGCCATCAGTGAGCTCGAGGGAAACACCATATATTTT. Protein product: CAISELEGNTIYF. V usage is TRBV10-3 and J usage is TRBJ1-3, with D hard to call. The CDR3 has 13 residues. Trimming removed 2 bases from V and 4 bases from J, with 6 bases in between. In germline, CDR1 is ENHRY, CDR2 SYGVKD.

This chain links TRBV29-1 with TRBJ1-1, with TRBD1 matching over 7 bases. Germline trimming cut 6 bases from V and 5 bases from J; bases unmatched to any gene: 9. This CDR3 contains 13 residues. In germline, CDR1 is SQVTM, CDR2 ANQGSEA. CDR3 in amino acids: CSVGTGEGTEAFF. The CDR3 coding sequence is TGCAGCGTAGGTACAGGGGAAGGGACTGAAGCTTTCTTT.

The rearrangement uses TRBV6-2 or TRBV6-3 and TRBJ1-5, with a tentative D call TRBD1 (5 bases). Germline V gene lookup returns CDR1 MNHEY and CDR2 SVGEGT. Trimming left V 0 bases short and J 3 bases short, with 18 bases between. There are 18 residues in the CDR3. The CDR3 DNA is TGTGCCAGCAGTTACTCCCCCCTCGGCAGGGCCCTCAATCAGCCCCAGCATTTT. It is translated as CASSYSPLGRALNQPQHF.

This chain joins TRBV6-2 or TRBV6-3 and TRBJ2-3; TRBD1 matches at 8 bases. The germline V gene encodes CDR1 MNHEY and CDR2 SVGEGT. The J segment lost 2 bases and the V segment lost 5 bases, leaving 3 bases of the junction unmatched. The CDR3 sequence is 14 residues long. CDR3 DNA: TGTGCCAGCAGTGACAGGGGACCCACAGATACGCAGTATTTT. Its protein product is CASSDRGPTDTQYF.

The CDR3 reads CASSILGSMSNQPQHF. In DNA, the CDR3 is TGTGCCAGTAGTATATTAGGATCTATGAGCAATCAGCCCCAGCATTTT. V usage is TRBV19 and J usage is TRBJ1-5, with D unclear. Looked up from germline, CDR1 is LNHDA and CDR2 is SQIVND (reference sequence). The CDR3 has 16 residues. V gave up 2 bases and J gave up 1 base, with 12 bases separating them. Complete variable domain (other parts from reference TRBV19 and TRBJ1-5): DGGITQSPKYLFRKEGQNVTLSCEQNLNHDAMYWYRQDPGQGLRLIYYSQIVNDFQKGDIAEGYSVSREKKESFPLTVTSAQKNPTAFYLCASSILGSMSNQPQHFGDGTRLSIL.

The chain joins TRBV3-1 (or the pseudogene TRBV3-2) to TRBJ2-1; 11 bases map to TRBD1. With V trimmed by 1 base and J by 8 bases, 1 base remained unmatched. This CDR3 is built from 14 residues. CDR1 LGHDT and CDR2 YNNKEL come from the germline V gene (reference sequence). The CDR3 sequence is CASSQGTGGYEQFF. The DNA of the CDR3 is TGTGCCAGCAGCCAAGGGACAGGGGGCTATGAGCAGTTCTTC.

V usage is TRBV6-1 and J usage is TRBJ1-4, with a possible D match to TRBD1 (6 bases). The CDR3 runs to 15 residues. The germline gives CDR1 MNHNS, CDR2 SASEGT. Trimming took off 1 base at V and 8 bases at J, with 14 bases between the two ends. This CDR3 reads CASSEEGQGYEKLFF. The CDR3 nucleotides are TGTGCCAGCAGTGAAGAAGGGCAGGGGTACGAAAAACTGTTTTTT.

The CDR3 DNA follows: TGTGCCATCAAGACGGGAGGGGATACGCAGTATTTT. Encoded protein: CAIKTGGDTQYF. The genes are TRBV10-3 and TRBJ2-3; TRBD2 aligns across 8 bases. V was clipped by 7 bases and J by 6 bases; unmatched bases: 3. The CDR3 loop spans 12 amino acids. CDR1 ENHRY and CDR2 SYGVKD come from the germline V gene.

The J gene is TRBJ1-1, the V gene TRBV19; unclear D gene. In germline, CDR1 is LNHDA, CDR2 SQIVND (reference sequence). The V end was cut by 3 bases, the J end by 4 bases, with 15 bases between. This CDR3 has 15 amino acids. The CDR3: CASSIPAGGATEAFF. The DNA of the CDR3 is TGTGCCAGTAGTATTCCCGCAGGTGGTGCCACTGAAGCTTTCTTT.

This chain uses TRBV9 with TRBJ1-2, with D tentatively TRBD1 (5 bases). The CDR3 loop spans 13 amino acids. CDR1 is SGDLS, CDR2 YYNGEE, per germline. V was pared by 7 bases and J by 2 bases, with 12 bases between. The CDR3 spells CASARDGNYGYTF. The CDR3 coding sequence is TGTGCCAGCGCCCGGGACGGAAACTATGGCTACACCTTC.

The chain carries TRBV6-5 and TRBJ2-7; a weak D match, TRBD2 (5 bases). The CDR3 length is 15 residues. V was shortened by 7 bases and J by 1 base, with 17 bases between the two germline ends. The germline gives CDR1 MNHEY, CDR2 SVGAGI. In DNA, the CDR3 is TGTGCCAGCATCCAACTAGAGTTTGGGTCCTACGAGCAGTACTTC. Encoded protein: CASIQLEFGSYEQYF.

The chain has TRBV19 and TRBJ1-5; maybe TRBD1 (6 bases). Trimming took off 6 bases at V and 9 bases at J, with 24 bases between the two ends. This CDR3 has 16 residues. Germline assignment: CDR1 LNHDA and CDR2 SQIVND (reference sequence). The CDR3 is CASSPQPDSRFGPQHF. The CDR3 DNA reads as TGTGCCAGTAGCCCTCAGCCGGACAGCAGGTTCGGGCCCCAGCATTTT.

The J gene is TRBJ2-7, the V gene TRBV28; 9 nucleotides align to TRBD1. After removal of 5 bases from V and 4 bases from J, the junction contained 6 bases not matched to a gene. CDR1 and CDR2 (germline): MDHEN, SYDVKM. This CDR3 is 14 amino acids long. The DNA of the CDR3 is TGTGCCAGCAGTGCCCGGGACAGGGAGTACGAGCAGTACTTC. As protein: CASSARDREYEQYF.